This entry features one T cell receptor beta chain sequence. The authors' processing: Amplification from reference gene primers served as the basis for estimated nucleated cell counts. Profiling relied on immunoSEQ multiplex PCR, and the TCRdb table lists in-frame clones only, not all of them. V and J calls and clone size follow that table, whereas D and trimming were derived from the DNA. The repertoire holds about 260,000 clones, with approximately 90% as singletons. Trimming stripped 8 bases from V and 7 bases from J, with 20 bases between. This CDR3 is 14 amino acids long. Germline CDR1 MDHEN, CDR2 SYDVKM. The data were obtained in a study of blood T cell repertoires in COVID-19. Study summary: Sample material is recorded as cDNA or gDNA derived from T cells, B-cell-depleted T cells, or PBMCs.

The clonotype comes from a man aged 40-55 years who had been exposed to COVID-19. V usage is TRBV28 and J usage is TRBJ1-1; perhaps TRBD1 as D (5 bases). The sequenced sample consisted of PBMCs or T cells enriched from blood (not recorded which). This chain's CDR3 is CASGRGWGTGEAFF. The CDR3 DNA sequence: TGTGCCAGCGGGAGGGGATGGGGAACAGGTGAAGCTTTCTTT.